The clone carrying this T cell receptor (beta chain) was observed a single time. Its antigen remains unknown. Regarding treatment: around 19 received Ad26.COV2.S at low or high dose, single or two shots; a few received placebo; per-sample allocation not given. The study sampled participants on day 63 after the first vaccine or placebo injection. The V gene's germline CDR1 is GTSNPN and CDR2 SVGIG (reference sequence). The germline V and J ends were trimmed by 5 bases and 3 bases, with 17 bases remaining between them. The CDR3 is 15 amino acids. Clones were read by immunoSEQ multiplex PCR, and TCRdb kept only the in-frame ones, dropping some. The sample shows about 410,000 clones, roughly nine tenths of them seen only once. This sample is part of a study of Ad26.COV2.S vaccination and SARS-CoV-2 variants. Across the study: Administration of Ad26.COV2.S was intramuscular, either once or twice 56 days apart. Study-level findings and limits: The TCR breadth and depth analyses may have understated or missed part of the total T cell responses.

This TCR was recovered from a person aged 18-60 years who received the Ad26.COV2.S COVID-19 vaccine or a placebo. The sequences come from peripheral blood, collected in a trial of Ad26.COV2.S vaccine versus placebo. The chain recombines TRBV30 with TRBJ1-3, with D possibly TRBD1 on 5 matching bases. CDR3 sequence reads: CAWGAKGGFGNTIYF. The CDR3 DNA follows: TGTGCCTGGGGGGCAAAAGGAGGTTTTGGAAACACCATATATTTT.